The rows below give T cell receptor beta chains drawn from one sample of a study of regulatory T cells in long-lasting Graves disease. TCRdb fed the multiplex PCR reads into MiXCR, producing one record per CDR3 protein. The repertoire holds 300,000 to 450,000 distinct CDR3 sequences, less than 20% seen once, with around a fifth in the top ten. Sample: peripheral blood mononuclear cells (PBMCs), taken at new diagnosis, from a patient treated with antithyroid drugs. The receptors were sampled from a female donor with Graves disease. The CDR3 runs from the conserved cysteine through the conserved F or W. Each record gives: V gene, D gene, J gene, clone size, CDR3 protein, CDR3 DNA. D genes are given only for firm matches. Expanded clones are given a class, and other clones once, few, many or no size at all.

v_call: TRBV12-3/TRBV12-4
d_call: .
j_call: TRBJ2-2
clone_size: .
cdr3_aa: CASSLDPWQGVTGELFF
cdr3_nt: TGTGCCAGCAGTTTGGACCCCTGGCAGGGAGTCACCGGGGAGCTGTTTTTT

v_call: TRBV24-1
d_call: .
j_call: TRBJ1-5
clone_size: few
cdr3_aa: CATSEGLGQPQHF
cdr3_nt: TGTGCCACCAGTGAAGGGTTGGGTCAGCCCCAGCATTTT

v_call: TRBV19
d_call: TRBD1
j_call: TRBJ1-1
clone_size: many
cdr3_aa: CASSSRGRQTEAFF
cdr3_nt: TGTGCCAGTAGCTCTAGGGGGCGGCAAACTGAAGCTTTCTTT

v_call: TRBV6-2/TRBV6-3
d_call: .
j_call: TRBJ2-1
clone_size: many
cdr3_aa: CASSLPSLVAEQFF
cdr3_nt: TGTGCCAGCAGTCTGCCGTCCCTTGTCGCAGAGCAGTTCTTC

v_call: TRBV28
d_call: TRBD1
j_call: TRBJ1-2
clone_size: few
cdr3_aa: CASSPQGAVGGYTF
cdr3_nt: TGTGCCAGCAGTCCACAGGGGGCAGTGGGTGGCTACACCTTC

v_call: TRBV6-1
d_call: TRBD2
j_call: TRBJ2-1
clone_size: few
cdr3_aa: CASMGLAGVTGYNEQFF
cdr3_nt: TGTGCCAGCATGGGGCTAGCGGGGGTAACGGGGTACAATGAGCAGTTCTTC

v_call: TRBV10-3
d_call: .
j_call: TRBJ1-1
clone_size: many
cdr3_aa: CAISGRAYEGNTEAFF
cdr3_nt: TGTGCCATCAGTGGCAGGGCCTATGAAGGGAACACTGAAGCTTTCTTT

v_call: TRBV7-7
d_call: .
j_call: TRBJ1-3
clone_size: .
cdr3_aa: CASRPLNRDESGNTIYF
cdr3_nt: TGTGCTAGCAGACCACTAAACAGGGACGAATCTGGAAACACCATATATTTT

v_call: TRBV28
d_call: .
j_call: TRBJ2-7
clone_size: many
cdr3_aa: CASKEPLNSYEQYF
cdr3_nt: TGTGCCAGCAAAGAACCCTTGAACTCCTACGAGCAGTACTTC

v_call: TRBV7-2
d_call: TRBD2
j_call: TRBJ2-3
clone_size: few
cdr3_aa: CASSLGTSRDTQYF
cdr3_nt: TGTGCCAGCAGCTTAGGGACTAGCAGAGATACGCAGTATTTT

v_call: TRBV20-1
d_call: TRBD1
j_call: TRBJ2-3
clone_size: .
cdr3_aa: CSARDLRTGPSDTQYF
cdr3_nt: TGCAGTGCTAGAGATCTGAGGACAGGGCCCAGCGATACGCAGTATTTT

v_call: TRBV7-2
d_call: .
j_call: TRBJ1-3
clone_size: .
cdr3_aa: CASSSPYKGDTIYF
cdr3_nt: TGTGCCAGCAGCTCGCCTTACAAAGGAGACACCATATATTTT

v_call: TRBV5-1
d_call: TRBD2
j_call: TRBJ2-1
clone_size: few
cdr3_aa: CASSPGRGINNEQFF
cdr3_nt: TGCGCCAGCAGCCCTGGGCGGGGGATAAACAATGAGCAGTTCTTC

v_call: TRBV12-3/TRBV12-4
d_call: .
j_call: TRBJ2-1
clone_size: many
cdr3_aa: CASSFPRGGDNEQFF
cdr3_nt: TGTGCCAGCAGTTTCCCGAGGGGGGGAGACAATGAGCAGTTCTTC

v_call: TRBV6-1
d_call: .
j_call: TRBJ2-5
clone_size: many
cdr3_aa: CASSGTDRQETQYF
cdr3_nt: TGCGCCAGCAGCGGGACAGACCGCCAAGAGACCCAGTACTTC

v_call: TRBV3-1
d_call: .
j_call: TRBJ1-4
clone_size: .
cdr3_aa: CASSQDLRDTNDEKLFF
cdr3_nt: TGTGCCAGCAGCCAAGATTTGAGGGATACAAACGATGAAAAACTGTTTTTT

v_call: TRBV6-2/TRBV6-3
d_call: .
j_call: TRBJ2-1
clone_size: few
cdr3_aa: CASRGSGTNHFHNEQFF
cdr3_nt: TGTGCCAGCAGAGGGTCCGGAACCAATCACTTCCACAATGAGCAGTTCTTC

v_call: TRBV20-1
d_call: .
j_call: TRBJ2-1
clone_size: many
cdr3_aa: CSAKDLDNEQFF
cdr3_nt: TGCAGTGCTAAGGACCTCGACAATGAGCAGTTCTTC

v_call: TRBV30
d_call: TRBD1
j_call: TRBJ2-3
clone_size: .
cdr3_aa: CAWGEGTGATDTQYF
cdr3_nt: TGTGCCTGGGGCGAGGGGACAGGGGCGACAGATACGCAGTATTTT